This T cell receptor (beta chain) was identified during a study of radiotherapy plus CTLA-4 blockade in lung cancer. Germline values: CDR1 MNHNS, CDR2 SASEGT. The CDR3 spans 14 residues. V lost 8 bases and J lost 6, with 17 bases in between. Data came from immunoSEQ multiplex PCR; TCRdb stores just in-frame clones and leaves some out. The repertoire holds about 19,000 clones, with 86% as singletons. Sequenced material: peripheral blood, taken from a patient treated with radiotherapy plus ipilimumab. The chain recombines TRBV6-1 with TRBJ1-5; D possibly corresponds to TRBD1 (5 bases). This TCR was sampled from a human donor with non-small cell lung cancer whose response to radiotherapy plus ipilimumab could not be evaluated. CDR3 protein: CASRGGGLGQPQHF. Here the CDR3 DNA reads TGTGCCAGCCGTGGTGGGGGGTTGGGTCAGCCCCAGCATTTT.